Described below is a single T cell receptor (beta chain) sequence and its context. The CDR3 spans 14 residues. V trimming: 2 bases; J trimming: 4 bases; junction bases outside the gene matches: 1. Germline loops: CDR1 SGHKS, CDR2 YYEKEE (reference sequence). The data derive from a study of blood T cell repertoires in COVID-19. This table comes from immunoSEQ multiplex PCR, and its TCRdb copy is limited to in-frame clones, with some not included. The data hold 150,000 to 200,000 clones, with 87% observed a single time. Sequencing used peripheral blood. This clonotype originated in a human donor in a cohort sampled during active COVID-19. The rearrangement uses TRBV5-5 and TRBJ1-2; TRBD1 matches 11 bases. The CDR3 loop reads CASSFGTGGYGYTF. The CDR3 region has the DNA TGTGCCAGCAGCTTTGGGACAGGGGGCTATGGCTACACCTTC.